These 13 T cell receptor beta chains were sequenced from one sample in a study of tumor-infiltrating lymphocytes in primary liver carcinoma. RNA and DNA were co-extracted from about 20-30 mg of unsorted bulk tissue. Synthesis of TCR beta cDNA was carried out from approximately 470 ng total RNA with a constant-region primer. What produced the TCR beta libraries was three nested multiplex PCR rounds using slightly modified ARM-PCR. The two initial PCR rounds, roughly 11 cycles each, used TRBV1-TRBV30 forward and C-beta reverse primers. Via MiXCR, TCRdb re-called the multiplex PCR reads, giving one row per CDR3 protein. The sample has approximately 73,000 distinct CDR3 sequences; more than 60% are singletons. Sequencing was carried out using liver tumor tissue from sampling region 4. The subset: tumor region T4, right-lateral pole. The receptors come from a middle-aged man with primary liver carcinoma and hepatitis B virus infection.

Of note for this clonotype: Sequence at one end of the junction differs from germline and may be a read error. This chain links TRBV6-5 with TRBJ1-2, with TRBD1 identical over 10 bases. The CDR3 consists of 16 residues. The germline CDR1 and CDR2 sequences are MNHEY and SVGAGI. The CDR3 DNA reads TGTGACAGCAGTTGCCTTCGGACAGGGGGGGGATATGGCTACACCTTC. Residues: CDSSCLRTGGGYGYTF.

This clonotype showed up just once. At one end the junction does not follow the germline gene, possibly because of a read error. The chain uses TRBV11-2 and TRBJ1-1, with a tentative D call TRBD1 (6 bases). This CDR3 is 15 amino acids long. From germline, CDR1 is SGHAT and CDR2 FQNNGV. The chain's CDR3 is CASSPPLARGTGAFF. The CDR3 coding sequence is TGCGCCAGCAGCCCCCCTTTGGCAAGGGGGACTGGAGCTTTCTTT. The variable domain in full, completed from reference TRBV11-2 and TRBJ1-1, reads EAGVAQSPRYKIIEKRQSVAFWCNPISGHATLYWYQQILGQGPKLLIQFQNNGVVDDSQLPKDRFSAERLKGVDSTLKIQPAKLEDSAVYLCASSPPLARGTGAFFGQGTRLTVV.

The chain couples TRBV7-9 to TRBJ2-2; D unresolved. Germline CDR1 reads SEHNR; CDR2 reads FQNEAQ (reference sequence). Between the trimmed V and J ends, which lost 11 bases and 4 bases, there was a span of 17 bases. This CDR3 region has 14 residues. DNA for the CDR3: TGTGCCTGGAGCTTAACAACGAGCACCGGGGAGCTGTTTTTT. It yields the protein CAWSLTTSTGELFF.

Comment on this clonotype: An end of the junction does not agree with germline; a read error may underlie this. The V gene is TRBV4-2, the J gene TRBJ2-1, with unresolved D. CDR3 length equals 16 residues. CDR1 is LGHNA and CDR2 is YNFKEQ in the germline V gene. Here the CDR3 DNA reads TGTGCCAGCAGCCCGATTAGCTGGATCTCCTACAATGGGCAGTTCTTC. This encodes CASSPISWISYNGQFF.

Note on this clonotype: Relative to the germline gene, one junction end is altered; a read error may explain this. The chain joins TRBV19 to TRBJ2-1; possibly TRBD1 or TRBD2 for D (6 bases each). The CDR3 length is 14 residues. CDR1 LNHDA and CDR2 SQIVND come from the germline V gene (reference sequence). The CDR3 DNA reads TGTACCAGTAGTATAAGTTGGAGGGACAATGAGGAGTTCTTC. It encodes CTSSISWRDNEEFF.

This clonotype was detected only a few times. The chain uses TRBV4-2 and TRBJ2-5; TRBD2 might be the D (7 bases). From germline, CDR1 is LGHNA and CDR2 YNFKEQ. V lost 10 bases and J 2 bases, leaving 26 bases between the germline ends. This CDR3 contains 17 residues. CDR3 sequence reads: CANSRGASGGTQETQYF. CDR3 bases: TGTGCCAACAGTCGTGGGGCTAGCGGAGGGACACAAGAGACCCAGTACTTC.

In this sample, this clonotype turned up many times. The rearrangement links TRBV5-5 to TRBJ2-5; D uncertain. V shed 2 bases and J shed 0 bases, with 11 bases lying between them. The germline V gene has CDR1 SGHKS and CDR2 YYEKEE (reference sequence). This CDR3 has 15 residues. CDR3 nucleotide sequence: TGTGCCAGCAGCTTACCAAAGACATACCAAGAGACCCAGTACTTC. Protein sequence: CASSLPKTYQETQYF.

A note on this clonotype: Since a much larger clone is just one base distant, this may be a read error. The rearrangement uses TRBV6-1 and TRBJ2-7, with 8 bases fitting TRBD2. Per germline, CDR1 MNHNS and CDR2 SASEGT. The CDR3 has 12 residues. The DNA for the CDR3 is TGTGCCTGCGGGGGGATCTCCTACGAGCAGTGCTTC. It codes for CACGGISYEQCF.

On this clonotype: The junction departs from germline at one end; a sequencing error may be responsible. The chain couples TRBV29-1 to TRBJ2-2; TRBD2 aligns across 12 bases. CDR1 and CDR2 (germline): SQVTM, ANQGSEA. The CDR3 is 17 amino acids. CDR3 sequence: CSVEAGTSGWSTRELFF. CDR3 sequence (DNA): TGCAGCGTTGAAGCCGGGACTAGCGGGTGGAGCACCAGGGAGCTGTTTTTT.

A remark on this clonotype: Compared with germline, one end of the junction differs, possibly owing to a read error. CDR3 bases: TGTAGCGCTTCGGACAGGGTCGTGGGCCACACCTTC. Its translation: CSASDRVVGHTF. The genes are TRBV29-1 and TRBJ1-2, with TRBD1 matching over 8 bases. The CDR3 covers 12 residues. CDR1 and CDR2 (germline): SQVTM, ANQGSEA.

About this clonotype: The junction differs from germline at one of its ends, possibly a read error. V gene TRBV6-1 combines with J gene TRBJ1-5, with TRBD1 as a possible D gene (5 bases). The CDR3 is made up of 15 amino acids. Germline V lookup: CDR1 MNHNS, CDR2 SASEGT. CDR3 sequence reads: CASSRWWTIDQPQHF. CDR3 nucleotide sequence: TGCGCCAGCAGTAGGTGGTGGACAATCGATCAGCCCCAGCATTTT.

With regard to this clonotype: One end of the junction is discordant with germline, which a read error may explain. The chain uses TRBV6-1 and TRBJ2-7; TRBD2 aligns across 12 bases. Germline V CDR1 and CDR2: MNHNS, SASEGT. CDR3 length: 15 amino acids. CDR3 region: CASSEAASGRAEQCF. The DNA of the CDR3 is TGTGCCAGCAGTGAAGCGGCTAGCGGGAGGGCGGAGCAGTGCTTC.

Comment on this clonotype: A read error may explain this, as a much larger clone is one base away. The gene calls are TRBV28 and TRBJ1-1; D gene unclear. The length of the CDR3 is 14 residues. Germline V gives CDR1 MDHEN, CDR2 SYDVKM. This CDR3 is CVSSSTAMNTEAFF. The CDR3 DNA reads as TGTGTCAGCAGTTCTACAGCAATGAACACTGAAGCTTTCTTT.